This is a list of T cell receptor beta chains from one sample in a study of CD8 T cells in ankylosing spondylitis. TCRdb fed the 5' RACE reads into MiXCR, producing one record per CDR3 protein. Here the sample spans about 250,000 distinct CDR3 sequences, 8% to 11% being singletons. Sequenced material: blood, either unsorted or a sorted T cell fraction (not recorded which). These receptors were taken from a male donor with ankylosing spondylitis or in good health (not recorded which). The CDR3 runs from the conserved cysteine through the conserved F or W. Fields, in order: clone size, J gene, D gene, V gene, CDR3 DNA, CDR3 protein. A D gene is named only where the DNA matches it firmly. Rows may omit the clone size; those that give it use once, few, many or a size class.

clone size: few; J gene: TRBJ2-2; D gene: NA; V gene: TRBV9; CDR3 DNA: TGTGCCAGCAGCGTAGCCGGTTACACCGGGGAGCTGTTTTTT; CDR3 protein: CASSVAGYTGELFF
clone size: few; J gene: TRBJ2-5; D gene: NA; V gene: TRBV4-1; CDR3 DNA: TGCGCCAGCAGCCAAGTTATAGGATCGGAGACCCAGTACTTC; CDR3 protein: CASSQVIGSETQYF
clone size: NA; J gene: TRBJ1-2; D gene: NA; V gene: TRBV20-1; CDR3 DNA: TGCAGTGCTAGTCCGGCCGTTAACTATGGCTACACCTTC; CDR3 protein: CSASPAVNYGYTF
clone size: many; J gene: TRBJ1-1; D gene: NA; V gene: TRBV12-3/TRBV12-4; CDR3 DNA: TGTGCCAGCAGTCCTCGGGCGGTGGGGAACACTGAAGCTTTCTTT; CDR3 protein: CASSPRAVGNTEAFF
clone size: many; J gene: TRBJ2-1; D gene: TRBD2; V gene: TRBV10-3; CDR3 DNA: TGTGCCATCAGCCAGCGGGGCAAAAACGGAGGGTCCTACAATGAGCAGTTCTTC; CDR3 protein: CAISQRGKNGGSYNEQFF
clone size: once; J gene: TRBJ1-2; D gene: NA; V gene: TRBV20-1; CDR3 DNA: TGCAGTGCTAGTTTAAATCTGCCCGGGCATGGCTACACCTTC; CDR3 protein: CSASLNLPGHGYTF
clone size: many; J gene: TRBJ1-2; D gene: NA; V gene: TRBV7-2; CDR3 DNA: TGTGCCAGCAGCTTAGAAGGGTCGGCGGAATATGGCTACACCTTC; CDR3 protein: CASSLEGSAEYGYTF
clone size: many; J gene: TRBJ2-2; D gene: NA; V gene: TRBV12-3/TRBV12-4; CDR3 DNA: TGTGCCAGCAGTTTTCGGGGGACGACGAACACCGGGGAGCTGTTTTTT; CDR3 protein: CASSFRGTTNTGELFF
clone size: many; J gene: TRBJ2-5; D gene: NA; V gene: TRBV20-1; CDR3 DNA: TGCAGTGCTAGAGTCCTAGATGGCGAGACCCAGTACTTC; CDR3 protein: CSARVLDGETQYF
clone size: NA; J gene: TRBJ2-7; D gene: NA; V gene: TRBV7-8; CDR3 DNA: TGTGCCAGCAGCTTACAGCTAATTCGGGGAGAGGGGCCGTACTTC; CDR3 protein: CASSLQLIRGEGPYF
clone size: many; J gene: TRBJ2-7; D gene: NA; V gene: TRBV3-1; CDR3 DNA: TGTGCCAGCAGCCAAGATGGGGGGCGGCCCACCTACGAGCAGTACTTC; CDR3 protein: CASSQDGGRPTYEQYF
clone size: many; J gene: TRBJ2-3; D gene: TRBD2; V gene: TRBV7-9; CDR3 DNA: TGTGCCAGCAGCTGGCGCGCTAGCGGGGCAGATACGCAGTATTTT; CDR3 protein: CASSWRASGADTQYF
clone size: many; J gene: TRBJ2-7; D gene: NA; V gene: TRBV3-1; CDR3 DNA: TGTGCCAGCAGCCCCCTCGGAGGGGCATACGAGCAGTACTTC; CDR3 protein: CASSPLGGAYEQYF
clone size: many; J gene: TRBJ2-1; D gene: NA; V gene: TRBV6-6; CDR3 DNA: TGTGCCAGCAGTTACTCGTCCGGGTCCCCCAATGAGCAGTTCTTC; CDR3 protein: CASSYSSGSPNEQFF
clone size: many; J gene: TRBJ2-7; D gene: TRBD2; V gene: TRBV12-3/TRBV12-4; CDR3 DNA: TGTGCCAGCACTTTTAGTCTAGCGGGGCCCTACGAGCAGTACTTC; CDR3 protein: CASTFSLAGPYEQYF
clone size: many; J gene: TRBJ1-5; D gene: TRBD1; V gene: TRBV20-1; CDR3 DNA: TGCAGTGCTAGGGGGACAGGGGGCTATCAGCCCCAGCATTTT; CDR3 protein: CSARGTGGYQPQHF
clone size: many; J gene: TRBJ2-1; D gene: NA; V gene: TRBV6-2/TRBV6-3; CDR3 DNA: TGTGCCAGCACCTTGGATGAGGGAGAATATGAGCAGTTCTTC; CDR3 protein: CASTLDEGEYEQFF
clone size: many; J gene: TRBJ2-6; D gene: NA; V gene: TRBV5-6; CDR3 DNA: TGTGCCAGCAGCGAAGGGGGTGGGGCCAACGTCCTGACTTTC; CDR3 protein: CASSEGGGANVLTF
clone size: few; J gene: TRBJ2-5; D gene: TRBD2; V gene: TRBV7-9; CDR3 DNA: TGTGCCAGCAGCTTACCGGGAGGACTCCAAGAGACCCAGTACTTC; CDR3 protein: CASSLPGGLQETQYF
clone size: many; J gene: TRBJ2-7; D gene: TRBD2; V gene: TRBV6-2/TRBV6-3; CDR3 DNA: TGTGCCAGCTGCGCGGGGGGGGTCTCCTACGAGCAGTACTTC; CDR3 protein: CASCAGGVSYEQYF
clone size: many; J gene: TRBJ2-1; D gene: TRBD2; V gene: TRBV3-1; CDR3 DNA: TGTGCCAGCAGCCAAGAACTAGCGGGGAGCAATGAGCAGTTCTTC; CDR3 protein: CASSQELAGSNEQFF
clone size: many; J gene: TRBJ2-1; D gene: NA; V gene: TRBV29-1; CDR3 DNA: TGCAGCGTTGACTATGGGTGGGGGAATGAGCAGTTCTTC; CDR3 protein: CSVDYGWGNEQFF
clone size: many; J gene: TRBJ1-2; D gene: NA; V gene: TRBV5-1; CDR3 DNA: TGCGCCAGCAGCACAACCCCCCGGACGGAGTATGGCTACACCTTC; CDR3 protein: CASSTTPRTEYGYTF
clone size: NA; J gene: TRBJ2-3; D gene: NA; V gene: TRBV7-2; CDR3 DNA: TGTGCCAGCAGCCCGACGGGGGCCTCCACAGATACGCAGTATTTT; CDR3 protein: CASSPTGASTDTQYF
clone size: many; J gene: TRBJ2-3; D gene: TRBD2; V gene: TRBV11-1; CDR3 DNA: TGTGCCAGCAGCTTGGGAGTAGCGGGAGGAGCAGATACGCAGTATTTT; CDR3 protein: CASSLGVAGGADTQYF
clone size: NA; J gene: TRBJ2-4; D gene: NA; V gene: TRBV7-2; CDR3 DNA: TGTGCCAGCAGCTTAGCGAACGGGGGAGGAAACATTCAGTACTTC; CDR3 protein: CASSLANGGGNIQYF
clone size: many; J gene: TRBJ2-2; D gene: TRBD1; V gene: TRBV5-1; CDR3 DNA: TGCGCCAGCAAGTCGGGGACAGAAAACACCGGGGAGCTGTTTTTT; CDR3 protein: CASKSGTENTGELFF
clone size: many; J gene: TRBJ2-2; D gene: TRBD1; V gene: TRBV2; CDR3 DNA: TGTGCCAGCAGTGGACAGGGGGATGTGGTAACCGGGGAGCTGTTTTTT; CDR3 protein: CASSGQGDVVTGELFF
clone size: many; J gene: TRBJ2-1; D gene: NA; V gene: TRBV5-1; CDR3 DNA: TGCGCCAGCAGCCCGGCGAGCAGGGCCGCCTACAATGAGCAGTTCTTC; CDR3 protein: CASSPASRAAYNEQFF
clone size: few; J gene: TRBJ2-1; D gene: TRBD2; V gene: TRBV11-3; CDR3 DNA: TGTGCCAGCAGCGAAACTAGCGGGGTTTTCAATGAGCAGTTCTTC; CDR3 protein: CASSETSGVFNEQFF
clone size: few; J gene: TRBJ2-1; D gene: NA; V gene: TRBV27; CDR3 DNA: TGTGCCAGTATGGGGCGGTTCTACAATGAGCAGTTCTTC; CDR3 protein: CASMGRFYNEQFF
clone size: many; J gene: TRBJ1-4; D gene: NA; V gene: TRBV2; CDR3 DNA: TGTGCCAGCAGACCGGACTTGGGGAATGAAAAACTGTTTTTT; CDR3 protein: CASRPDLGNEKLFF
clone size: many; J gene: TRBJ2-1; D gene: NA; V gene: TRBV5-1; CDR3 DNA: TGCGCCAGCAGCTTGGGTTTCGGGGGCGGAATCTACAATGAGCAGTTCTTC; CDR3 protein: CASSLGFGGGIYNEQFF
clone size: NA; J gene: TRBJ2-2; D gene: NA; V gene: TRBV15; CDR3 DNA: TGTGCCACCGGCGAAGGGGCGAACACCGGGGAGCTGTTTTTT; CDR3 protein: CATGEGANTGELFF
clone size: many; J gene: TRBJ2-7; D gene: NA; V gene: TRBV20-1; CDR3 DNA: TGCAGTGCTGGAACGGGACCAGTGAACCCCGAGCAGTACTTC; CDR3 protein: CSAGTGPVNPEQYF
clone size: many; J gene: TRBJ2-3; D gene: NA; V gene: TRBV9; CDR3 DNA: TGTGCCAGCAGCCTTCGCCGGGACTCAGCCACAGATACGCAGTATTTT; CDR3 protein: CASSLRRDSATDTQYF
clone size: few; J gene: TRBJ2-6; D gene: NA; V gene: TRBV2; CDR3 DNA: TGTGCCAGCAGTCGCGCAGGGTCAACCTCTGGGGCCAACGTCCTGACTTTC; CDR3 protein: CASSRAGSTSGANVLTF
clone size: NA; J gene: TRBJ2-2; D gene: NA; V gene: TRBV27; CDR3 DNA: TGTGCCAGCAAGGGAGTTTTGGACTCGGTTGGCACCGGGGAGCTGTTTTTT; CDR3 protein: CASKGVLDSVGTGELFF
clone size: many; J gene: TRBJ1-2; D gene: NA; V gene: TRBV12-3/TRBV12-4; CDR3 DNA: TGTGCCAGCAGCCTGATGACGTCTGGCTATGGCTACACCTTC; CDR3 protein: CASSLMTSGYGYTF